Here is one TCR beta chain with its context. The antigen is not known. Every bit of the isolated RNA underwent reverse transcription, so sequencing read expressed TCRB transcripts. Method: immunoSEQ multiplex PCR; TCRdb's copy keeps in-frame clones and lacks some. The sample consists of a few hundred thousand clones, 25% to 30% of them appearing once. Germline V gives CDR1 GTSNPN, CDR2 SVGIG (reference sequence). The CDR3 runs 15 residues. This record comes from a study of beta chain features in type 1 diabetes. Study background: There was similarity between patients and healthy donors in age, gender and cell yields. Study-level findings and limits: In cDNA sequencing, cells with high TCR expression could be over-represented. Amplification by PCR could prefer shorter templates, with the same effect in patients and controls.

The rearrangement uses TRBV30 and TRBJ1-1; no definite D call. This sequence was found in a young man in good health. The sequencing input was central memory CD4+ T cells from blood. The CDR3 region is CALVPNGLMNTEAFF. The CDR3 bases are TGTGCTCTAGTGCCGAACGGACTTATGAACACTGAAGCTTTCTTT.